This T cell receptor (beta chain) is drawn from a study of post-analysis software for immune sequencing data. As for the study in general: Recorded subtypes: relapsing-remitting, secondary progressive, progressive-relapsing; some patients unannotated. Broader study findings: Multiple sclerosis patients showed significantly lower normalized Chao1 diversity than controls did. Controls had lower frequencies than patients of about 5 TRBV segments, which included TRBV5-6, TRBV5-1 and TRBV20-1.

As for this clonotype: Its antigen is still unknown.

Built from TCR beta cDNA, the libraries had unique molecular identifiers in them. Once 1 to 10 million T cells were used, approximately 520,000 cDNA molecules resulted. MiXCR, run by TCRdb on the PCR reads, gives a single entry per CDR3 protein. The sample shows roughly 540,000 distinct CDR3 sequences, around 36% of them seen only once. The CDR3 spans 13 residues. Germline lookup yields CDR1 ENHRY and CDR2 SYGVKD. Trimming shortened V by 3 bases and J by 4 bases, and 9 bases separated the two germline ends. The V and J genes are TRBV10-3 and TRBJ1-1, with D hard to call. This clonotype was sampled from a girl aged 2 to 17 with multiple sclerosis. What was sequenced was blood. The CDR3 region has the DNA TGTGCCATCAGTGAAGCAGGAGGCACTGAAGCTTTCTTT. Residues: CAISEAGGTEAFF.